This entry features one T cell receptor beta chain sequence. Antigen: not known. The entry originates in a study of long-term antiretroviral therapy in people with HIV. Study-level findings and limits: CDR3 length ranges were narrower in HIV repertoires than in controls. Across all time points, the repertoire was dominated by clones that expanded before ART.

The run of the v3.0 immunoSEQ assay was at survey level. For every sample, sequencing targeted roughly 35,000-55,000 T-cell genomes. Produced via immunoSEQ multiplex PCR; TCRdb's table is partial and in-frame only. The repertoire includes around 21,000 clones, more than 70% of them detected once, and 3.5% sits in the top ten. One or more pre-ART and two or more post-ART PBMC samples were available from each donor. Germline assignment: CDR1 SGHKS and CDR2 YYEKEE (reference sequence). CDR3 size: 15 residues. V was pared by 4 bases and J by 3 bases, with 3 bases of the junction left unmatched. This sequence was found in a man aged 60 to 69 with HIV. The chain joins TRBV5-5 to TRBJ2-1; 11 bases are a match to TRBD2. This sample comprised unsorted PBMCs, obtained 2.3 years after starting antiretroviral therapy. Here the CDR3 reads CASSEGLAVYNEQFF. The CDR3 DNA reads as TGTGCCAGCAGCGAGGGACTAGCGGTCTACAATGAGCAGTTCTTC.